This TCR beta chain was sequenced in a study of PD-1 blockade in classical Hodgkin lymphoma. Study outcomes and limitations: In CD4+ cells, TCR diversity went up significantly by C4D1, but in CD8+ cells it did not. Patients who responded completely had about the same baseline diversity as newly diagnosed patients. Newly diagnosed patients were said to have less baseline TCR diversity than healthy donors did.

Some clones are missing from TCRdb's copy, which holds only in-frame ones; the method was immunoSEQ multiplex PCR. The repertoire includes almost 95,000 clones, 75% to 85% of them detected once, and around 15% sits in the top ten. V shed 8 bases and J 3 bases; nucleotides not matched to a gene: 5. In germline, CDR1 is MNHNY, CDR2 SVGAGI (reference sequence). This CDR3 comprises 13 residues. Time point given: cycle 4 day 1 (C4D1), after less than 7 weeks of nivolumab. Every patient experienced relapse after autologous stem cell transplantation, and brentuximab vedotin exposure varied. On this clone itself: No antigen is known for it.

The sample here was peripheral blood mononuclear cells (PBMCs), taken before the fourth cycle of nivolumab. This receptor was identified in a human donor with classical Hodgkin lymphoma. This chain uses TRBV6-6 with TRBJ2-7; 9 positions agree with TRBD1. CDR3 amino acids: CASGGQGVYEQYF. The CDR3 DNA reads as TGTGCCAGCGGGGGACAGGGCGTCTACGAGCAGTACTTC.